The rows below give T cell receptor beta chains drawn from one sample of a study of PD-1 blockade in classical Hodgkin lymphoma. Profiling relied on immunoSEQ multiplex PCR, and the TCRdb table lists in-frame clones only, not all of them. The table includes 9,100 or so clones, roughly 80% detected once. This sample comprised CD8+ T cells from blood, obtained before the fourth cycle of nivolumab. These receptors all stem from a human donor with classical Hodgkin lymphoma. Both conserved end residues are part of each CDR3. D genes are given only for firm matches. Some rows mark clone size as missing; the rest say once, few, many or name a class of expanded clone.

CDR3 protein: CASSIFGVETQYF
CDR3 DNA: TGTGCCAGTAGTATTTTTGGGGTTGAGACCCAGTACTTC
D gene: NA
V gene: TRBV19
J gene: TRBJ2-5
clone size: NA

CDR3 protein: CASSVGGIRGTEAFF
CDR3 DNA: TGTGCCAGCAGCGTAGGGGGGATTCGTGGTACTGAAGCTTTCTTT
D gene: NA
V gene: TRBV9
J gene: TRBJ1-1
clone size: once

CDR3 protein: CASSRSTGELFF
CDR3 DNA: TGCGCCAGCAGCCGGAGCACCGGGGAGCTGTTTTTT
D gene: NA
V gene: TRBV4-1
J gene: TRBJ2-2
clone size: NA

CDR3 protein: CSVVVSRNQPQHF
CDR3 DNA: TGCAGCGTTGTAGTTTCGCGCAATCAGCCCCAGCATTTT
D gene: NA
V gene: TRBV29-1
J gene: TRBJ1-5
clone size: NA

CDR3 protein: CASGNSDEKLFF
CDR3 DNA: TGTGCCAGCGGGAATTCCGATGAAAAACTGTTTTTT
D gene: NA
V gene: TRBV6-5
J gene: TRBJ1-4
clone size: NA

CDR3 protein: CASRSNQPQHF
CDR3 DNA: TGTGCCAGCAGATCTAATCAGCCCCAGCATTTT
D gene: NA
V gene: TRBV6-5
J gene: TRBJ1-5
clone size: NA

CDR3 protein: CASSYYRDSTYEQYF
CDR3 DNA: TGTGCCAGCAGCTACTACCGGGACTCGACCTACGAGCAGTACTTC
D gene: NA
V gene: TRBV7-9
J gene: TRBJ2-7
clone size: NA

CDR3 protein: CASSVGTGGNEQFF
CDR3 DNA: TGTGCCAGCAGCGTCGGGACAGGGGGCAATGAGCAGTTCTTC
D gene: TRBD1
V gene: TRBV9
J gene: TRBJ2-1
clone size: few

CDR3 protein: CASSQDELVMNTEAFF
CDR3 DNA: TGCGCCAGCAGCCAAGATGAATTAGTAATGAACACTGAAGCTTTCTTT
D gene: NA
V gene: TRBV4-1
J gene: TRBJ1-1
clone size: once

CDR3 protein: CASSPDRGNEKLFF
CDR3 DNA: TGCGCCAGCAGCCCGGACAGAGGAAATGAAAAACTGTTTTTT
D gene: NA
V gene: TRBV5-1
J gene: TRBJ1-4
clone size: once

CDR3 protein: CASRILRRNTEAFF
CDR3 DNA: TGTGCCAGCAGAATCCTCCGCCGGAACACTGAAGCTTTCTTT
D gene: NA
V gene: TRBV2
J gene: TRBJ1-1
clone size: NA

CDR3 protein: CAISETGRTEAFF
CDR3 DNA: TGTGCCATCAGTGAAACAGGCCGCACTGAAGCTTTCTTT
D gene: NA
V gene: TRBV10-3
J gene: TRBJ1-1
clone size: NA

CDR3 protein: CASSEIPSNQPQHF
CDR3 DNA: TGTGCCAGCAGCGAGATACCTAGCAATCAGCCCCAGCATTTT
D gene: NA
V gene: TRBV7-9
J gene: TRBJ1-5
clone size: NA

CDR3 protein: CASSLGVWDRDSKHGYTF
CDR3 DNA: TGTGCCAGCAGCTTAGGCGTTTGGGACAGGGACTCAAAACATGGCTACACCTTC
D gene: TRBD1
V gene: TRBV7-8
J gene: TRBJ1-2
clone size: NA

CDR3 protein: CASSNGVGQFEQYF
CDR3 DNA: TGTGCCAGTAGTAACGGGGTAGGACAATTCGAGCAGTACTTC
D gene: NA
V gene: TRBV19
J gene: TRBJ2-7
clone size: NA

CDR3 protein: CAISAAGAYYEQYF
CDR3 DNA: TGTGCCATCAGTGCGGCGGGGGCTTACTACGAGCAGTACTTC
D gene: NA
V gene: TRBV10-3
J gene: TRBJ2-7
clone size: NA

CDR3 protein: CAWSSRTVRSSYEQYF
CDR3 DNA: TGTGCCTGGAGTTCGAGGACAGTTAGAAGCTCCTACGAGCAGTACTTC
D gene: NA
V gene: TRBV30
J gene: TRBJ2-7
clone size: NA